Reported below is one T cell receptor (beta chain). This specimen belongs to a study of shared clonotypes between healthy human individuals. This table comes from immunoSEQ multiplex PCR, and its TCRdb copy is limited to in-frame clones, with some not included. The data contain hundreds of thousands of clones, approximately 96% of them singletons. CD8 cells regarded as naive lacked CD45RO, were positively chosen for CCR7, and omitted terminally differentiated effector memory CD45RA+ cells. V was pared by 8 bases and J by 3 bases, with 9 bases of the junction left unmatched. Per the germline V gene, CDR1 is MGHRA and CDR2 is YSYEKL. The CDR3 covers 14 residues.

Specimen: naive CD8+ T cells sorted from blood. The source is a woman aged 30 to 39 in good health. The chain is built from TRBV4-1 and TRBJ2-7, with 8 bases matching TRBD1. The CDR3 nucleotides are TGCGCCAGCGGTCCTCAGACAGGGGACTACGAGCAGTACTTC. Its protein product is CASGPQTGDYEQYF.